The 24 T cell receptor beta chains presented below share a single source sample, sequenced in a study of T cell responses to AZD1222 COVID-19 vaccine. Produced via immunoSEQ multiplex PCR; TCRdb's table is partial and in-frame only. In the table there are some 90,000 clones, around nine tenths of which are singletons. This specimen consisted of peripheral blood, obtained on day 0 of MenACWY control vaccination. Receptors were obtained from an adult in good health.

This chain's CDR3 is CASSQVPPEGYEQYF. The DNA for the CDR3 is TGCGCCAGCAGCCAAGTCCCACCTGAGGGGTACGAGCAGTACTTC. J is TRBJ2-7 and V is TRBV4-1; D may correspond to TRBD1 or TRBD2 (5 bases each). V lost 1 base and J lost 4, with 14 bases in between. There are 15 residues in the CDR3. Germline V CDR1 and CDR2: MGHRA, YSYEKL.

This clone was detected only once. One end of the junction does not line up with germline, which may come from a read error. CDR3 amino acids: CASSNSGGSQPQHF. The CDR3 DNA reads TGTGCCAGCAGTAACTCGGGGGGCAGTCAGCCCCAGCATTTT. The chain is built from TRBV6-5 and TRBJ1-5; maybe TRBD1 (6 bases). CDR1 and CDR2 (germline): MNHEY, SVGAGI. This CDR3 comprises 14 residues.

This chain links TRBV29-1 with TRBJ2-1; TRBD1 matches at 8 bases. V lost 3 bases, J lost 10 bases, and 5 bases stayed unmatched. This CDR3 has 12 amino acids. The germline V gene encodes CDR1 SQVTM and CDR2 ANQGSEA. The CDR3 DNA follows: TGCAGCGTTGACAGGACAGGGAGCGAGCAGTTCTTC. It codes for CSVDRTGSEQFF.

The J gene is TRBJ2-7, the V gene TRBV4-2, with TRBD1 identical over 8 bases. This CDR3 has 16 amino acids. Trimming took 3 bases from V and 1 from J; bases not matched to a gene: 8. Germline V gene sequence: CDR1 LGHNA, CDR2 YNFKEQ. The CDR3 here is CASSQAFRQGSYEQYF. In nucleotides, the CDR3 is TGTGCCAGCAGCCAGGCCTTCCGACAGGGGTCCTACGAGCAGTACTTC.

This chain joins TRBV5-1 and TRBJ1-4; no definite D call. Trimming took off 0 bases at V and 6 bases at J, with 0 bases between the two ends. The CDR3 contains 11 residues. Germline V gene data show CDR1 as SGHRS and CDR2 as YFSETQ. This chain's CDR3 is CASSLDEKLFF. CDR3 DNA: TGCGCCAGCAGCTTGGATGAAAAACTGTTTTTT.

This clone was picked up a small number of times. This sequence joins TRBV28 and TRBJ1-3, with 10 bases fitting TRBD1. Germline-derived CDR1 and CDR2 are MDHEN and SYDVKM. The CDR3 contains 16 residues. With V trimmed by 3 bases and J by 1 base, 3 bases remained unmatched. The CDR3 spells CASSLTGQGSGNTIYF. The CDR3, as DNA: TGTGCCAGCAGTTTGACGGGACAGGGGTCTGGAAACACCATATATTTT. The full variable domain, rest sourced from reference TRBV28 and TRBJ1-3, is DVKVTQSSRYLVKRTGEKVFLECVQDMDHENMFWYRQDPGLGLRLIYFSYDVKMKEKGDIPEGYSVSREKKERFSLILESASTNQTSMYLCASSLTGQGSGNTIYFGEGSWLTVV.

This chain connects TRBV15 to TRBJ2-2, with 8 bases aligning to TRBD1. With V trimmed by 4 bases and J by 4 bases, 5 bases remained unmatched. Germline V gives CDR1 LNHNV, CDR2 YYDKDF (reference sequence). The CDR3 runs to 15 residues. CDR3 bases: TGTGCCACCAGCACCAGGGGGCCCCTCACCGGGGAGCTGTTTTTT. As protein: CATSTRGPLTGELFF.

The chain combines TRBV2 with TRBJ1-4; D gene ambiguous. Trimming cost V 8 bases and J 8 bases, with 9 bases left between them. CDR1 is SNHLY and CDR2 is FYNNEI in the germline V gene. This CDR3 comprises 11 residues. CDR3 nucleotides: TGTGCCAGCCGAGAAACAGAAAAACTGTTTTTT. Its translation: CASRETEKLFF.

The chain couples TRBV11-2 to TRBJ2-7, with TRBD1 matching 10 bases. CDR3 length: 14 amino acids. The germline V gene encodes CDR1 SGHAT and CDR2 FQNNGV. With 6 bases clipped from V and 6 bases from J, the junction kept 8 bases outside the gene matches. The CDR3 region has the DNA TGTGCCAGCAGTCCTTGGACAGGGGGTGCCGAGCAGTACTTC. Its translation is CASSPWTGGAEQYF.

The chain couples TRBV6-2 or TRBV6-3 to TRBJ2-1; 7 nucleotides agree with TRBD1. This CDR3 is 14 amino acids long. V shed 6 bases, J shed 4 bases, and the junction held 6 bases outside the gene matches. Germline V gene lookup returns CDR1 MNHEY and CDR2 SVGEGT. Here the CDR3 reads CASSPGTAYNEQFF. The CDR3, as DNA: TGTGCCAGCAGCCCCGGGACAGCATACAATGAGCAGTTCTTC.

V gene TRBV9 combines with J gene TRBJ2-1; D is tentatively TRBD1 or TRBD2 (5 bases each). CDR3 length equals 14 residues. Per the germline V gene, CDR1 is SGDLS and CDR2 is YYNGEE. Trimming cost V 4 bases and J 6 bases, with 14 bases left between them. Here the CDR3 reads CASSPSGPRNEQFF. As DNA, the CDR3 is TGTGCCAGCAGCCCCTCGGGGCCACGCAATGAGCAGTTCTTC.

The V call is TRBV6-6, the J call TRBJ2-5; possibly TRBD1 or TRBD2 for D (5 bases each). V was shortened by 5 bases and J by 4 bases, with 14 bases between the two germline ends. This CDR3 spans 14 amino acids. The germline V gene has CDR1 MNHNY and CDR2 SVGAGI (reference sequence). In DNA form, the CDR3 reads TGTGCCAGCAGTCCCCGGGGCGTAGCAGAGACCCAGTACTTC. Its protein is CASSPRGVAETQYF.

The chain uses TRBV2 and TRBJ2-7; possibly TRBD1 for D (5 bases). Germline V lookup: CDR1 SNHLY, CDR2 FYNNEI. Between the trimmed V and J ends, which lost 7 bases and 4 bases, there was a span of 23 bases. CDR3 size: 16 residues. The CDR3 protein is CASNRGILKHGYEQYF. The CDR3 DNA reads TGTGCCAGCAATAGGGGAATCCTAAAACATGGTTACGAGCAGTACTTC.

The chain links TRBV5-1 to TRBJ2-3; tentatively, D is TRBD1 or TRBD2 (5 bases each). Looked up from germline, CDR1 is SGHRS and CDR2 is YFSETQ. CDR3 size: 16 residues. Between the trimmed V and J ends, which lost 5 bases and 0 bases, there was a span of 16 bases. Written as DNA, the CDR3 is TGCGCCAGCAGTAACTGGGGGAGCCGTAGCACAGATACGCAGTATTTT. Protein: CASSNWGSRSTDTQYF.

V and J are TRBV5-4 and TRBJ1-1; D gene ambiguous. There are 13 residues in the CDR3. Trimming stripped 0 bases from V and 7 bases from J, with 10 bases between. Germline CDR1 is SGHNT and CDR2 is YYREEE (reference sequence). The CDR3 DNA reads as TGTGCCAGCAGCTTGGGGGAGGGCGGTGAAGCTTTCTTT. This sequence encodes CASSLGEGGEAFF.

The chain employs TRBV2 and TRBJ2-2; tentative D call: TRBD1 (6 bases). Trimming removed 6 bases at V and 1 base at J, with 12 bases between. Germline loops: CDR1 SNHLY, CDR2 FYNNEI. CDR3 length: 15 amino acids. The CDR3 loop reads CASRADRVNTGELFF. The CDR3 coding sequence is TGTGCCAGCAGGGCGGACAGAGTGAACACCGGGGAGCTGTTTTTT.

The sample holds a few counts of this clone. The rearrangement joins TRBV19 to TRBJ2-3; tentative D call: TRBD2 (6 bases). The CDR3 has 14 amino acids. Trimming took off 4 bases at V and 5 bases at J, with 13 bases between the two ends. The V gene's germline CDR1 is LNHDA and CDR2 SQIVND (reference sequence). As DNA, the CDR3 is TGTGCCAGTAGTACCCGGGGGTTTGGAGATACGCAGTATTTT. This sequence encodes CASSTRGFGDTQYF.

The CDR3 loop is CASSRQGATNEKLFF. CDR3 nucleotide sequence: TGTGCCAGCAGTCGACAGGGCGCAACTAATGAAAAACTGTTTTTT. The rearrangement joins TRBV9 to TRBJ1-4, with 7 bases aligning to TRBD1. The CDR3 covers 15 residues. With V trimmed by 5 bases and J by 0 bases, 4 bases remained unmatched. Germline V gene data show CDR1 as SGDLS and CDR2 as YYNGEE.

The chain links TRBV19 to TRBJ1-5; 7 nucleotides match TRBD1. The CDR3 has 16 amino acids. Germline V gene data show CDR1 as LNHDA and CDR2 as SQIVND (reference sequence). The ends lost 1 base at V and 2 bases at J; junction bases unmatched: 5. The DNA of the CDR3 is TGTGCCAGTAGTATAGGAGGGGGCGGCGGCAATCAGCCCCAGCATTTT. It translates to CASSIGGGGGNQPQHF.

V and J are TRBV19 and TRBJ2-7; D is uncertain. The V gene's germline CDR1 is LNHDA and CDR2 SQIVND (reference sequence). The CDR3 extends over 14 amino acids. Trimming stripped 4 bases from V and 1 base from J, with 11 bases between. The CDR3 DNA follows: TGTGCCAGTAGTACCCTCGCAGGTTCCTACGAGCAGTACTTC. As protein: CASSTLAGSYEQYF.

The J gene is TRBJ2-3, the V gene TRBV7-2; no clear D gene. V lost 4 bases, J lost 5 bases, and 13 bases lay in between. The CDR3 totals 14 residues. Germline V CDR1 and CDR2: SGHTA, FQGNSA. Here the CDR3 DNA reads TGTGCCAGCAGCTCCCCCCGGGCCCGAGATACGCAGTATTTT. Translating gives CASSSPRARDTQYF.

The chain combines TRBV6-5 with TRBJ1-6, with a tentative D call TRBD1 (6 bases). Looked up from germline, CDR1 is MNHEY and CDR2 is SVGAGI. Trimming cost V 3 bases and J 10 bases, with 13 bases left between them. The CDR3 extends over 14 amino acids. CDR3 in DNA: TGTGCCAGCAGTTATTCACAGGGAGGCTCACCCCTCCACTTT. It translates to CASSYSQGGSPLHF.

This clone was found a few times. The V gene is TRBV28, the J gene TRBJ1-2; 9 bases match TRBD1. The CDR3 is 15 residues long. In germline, CDR1 is MDHEN, CDR2 SYDVKM. J gave up 6 bases and V 6 bases, and 11 bases lay outside the gene matches. For the CDR3, the DNA is TGTGCCAGCAGGACCGCGGGACAGGGTTTTCATGGCTACACCTTC. Amino acid sequence: CASRTAGQGFHGYTF.

J is TRBJ1-2 and V is TRBV29-1, with D tentatively TRBD1 (5 bases). V lost 3 bases and J lost 2, with 10 bases in between. This CDR3 spans 13 amino acids. Germline values: CDR1 SQVTM, CDR2 ANQGSEA. Here the CDR3 DNA reads TGCAGCGTTGAGCGGGGGGGGAACTATGGCTACACCTTC. Translation: CSVERGGNYGYTF.